These 8 T cell receptor beta chains were all obtained from the same sample, sequenced in a study of identical twins. TCRdb independently ran MiXCR on the 5' RACE reads; one entry per CDR3 protein. The repertoire consists of approximately 690,000 distinct CDR3 sequences, with 5.5% to 6.5% occurring once and the leading ten covering 1.5% to 2%. The sequenced material came from naive T cells sorted from blood. Receptors were obtained from a man aged 18 to 29 in good health.

In its sample, this clonotype was seen many times. The chain has TRBV12-3 or TRBV12-4 and TRBJ2-2; D gene uncertain. CDR3 size: 14 residues. V gave up 2 bases and J gave up 0 bases, with 4 bases separating them. CDR3 residues: CASSLQTNTGELFF. CDR3 coding DNA: TGTGCCAGCAGTTTACAGACGAACACCGGGGAGCTGTTTTTT.

This clonotype was detected ten times or more. The chain carries TRBV27 and TRBJ2-5; the D gene is possibly TRBD2 (6 bases). CDR1 and CDR2 from the germline V gene are MNHEY and SMNVEV (reference sequence). V was shortened by 5 bases and J by 4 bases, with 17 bases between the two germline ends. CDR3 length equals 15 residues. CDR3 sequence: CASSPPTSLGETQYF. CDR3 coding DNA: TGTGCCAGCAGTCCCCCGACTAGTTTGGGAGAGACCCAGTACTTC.

This clonotype was seen ten or more times. The chain carries TRBV28 and TRBJ1-3; TRBD1 matches 8 bases. With 5 bases clipped from V and 4 bases from J, the junction kept 4 bases outside the gene matches. The CDR3 has 14 residues. The V gene's germline CDR1 is MDHEN and CDR2 SYDVKM. The CDR3 DNA reads TGTGCCAGCAGTACCGACAGGGGAGGAAACACCATATATTTT. Its protein is CASSTDRGGNTIYF.

This clonotype was recorded many times. The genes are TRBV20-1 and TRBJ1-1; D remains ambiguous. Germline V gene lookup returns CDR1 DFQATT and CDR2 SNEGSKA (reference sequence). Trimming left V 3 bases short and J 1 base short, with 6 bases between. CDR3 length equals 12 residues. DNA for the CDR3: TGCAGTGCTAGTACCGCGAACACTGAAGCTTTCTTT. This translates into CSASTANTEAFF.

At least ten counts were recorded for this clonotype. The chain has TRBV20-1 and TRBJ2-7, with D unresolved. The CDR3 contains 15 residues. V lost 6 bases and J 5 bases, leaving 23 bases between the germline ends. Germline CDR1 DFQATT, CDR2 SNEGSKA (reference sequence). The CDR3 coding sequence is TGCAGTGCCCGGAGAGGTCAAGGTCTATCCGACGAGCAGTACTTC. Its protein is CSARRGQGLSDEQYF.

This clonotype was seen ten or more times. The chain links TRBV29-1 to TRBJ2-2; no clear D gene. The V gene's germline CDR1 is SQVTM and CDR2 ANQGSEA. V lost 7 bases, J lost 0 bases, and 3 bases lay in between. The CDR3 consists of 11 residues. CDR3 nucleotide sequence: TGCAGCGGCACGAACACCGGGGAGCTGTTTTTT. Translating gives CSGTNTGELFF.

This clonotype has more than one count but fewer than ten. The chain joins TRBV5-1 to TRBJ2-5, with D possibly being TRBD1 (6 bases). Trimming left V 4 bases short and J 5 bases short, with 18 bases between. Germline V gives CDR1 SGHRS, CDR2 YFSETQ. The CDR3 runs 15 residues. The chain's CDR3 is CASSPLDSSMETQYF. CDR3 DNA: TGCGCCAGCAGCCCATTGGACAGCTCCATGGAGACCCAGTACTTC.

This clonotype was seen repeatedly, ten times or more. The chain is built from TRBV18 and TRBJ2-1, with 9 positions matching TRBD1. This CDR3 has 14 residues. CDR1 and CDR2 from the germline V gene are KGHSH and LQKENI. V trimming: 2 bases; J trimming: 10 bases; junction bases outside the gene matches: 6. The CDR3 sequence: CASSPIGQGREQFF. The CDR3 region has the DNA TGTGCCAGCTCACCAATAGGACAGGGGAGAGAGCAGTTCTTC.